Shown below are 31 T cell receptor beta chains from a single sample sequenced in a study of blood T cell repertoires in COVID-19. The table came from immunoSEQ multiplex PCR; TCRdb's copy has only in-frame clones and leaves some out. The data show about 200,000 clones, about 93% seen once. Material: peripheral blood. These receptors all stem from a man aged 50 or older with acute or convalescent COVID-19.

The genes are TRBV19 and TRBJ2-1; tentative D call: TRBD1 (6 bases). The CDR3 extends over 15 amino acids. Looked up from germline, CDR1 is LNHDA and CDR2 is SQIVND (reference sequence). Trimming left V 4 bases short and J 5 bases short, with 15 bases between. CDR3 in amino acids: CASSNNRDPHNEQFF. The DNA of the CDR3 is TGTGCCAGTAGTAATAACAGGGACCCCCACAATGAGCAGTTCTTC.

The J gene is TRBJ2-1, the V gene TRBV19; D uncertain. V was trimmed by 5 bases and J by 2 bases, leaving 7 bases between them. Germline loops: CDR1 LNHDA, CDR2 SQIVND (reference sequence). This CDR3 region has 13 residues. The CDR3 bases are TGTGCCAGTAGTCCCACGGCCTACAATGAGCAGTTCTTC. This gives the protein CASSPTAYNEQFF.

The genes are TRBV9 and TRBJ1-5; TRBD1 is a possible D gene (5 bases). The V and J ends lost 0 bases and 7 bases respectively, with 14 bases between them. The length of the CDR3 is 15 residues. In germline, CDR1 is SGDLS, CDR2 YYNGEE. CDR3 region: CASSVEQGLGQPQHF. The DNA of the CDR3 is TGTGCCAGCAGCGTAGAGCAGGGACTGGGACAGCCCCAGCATTTT.

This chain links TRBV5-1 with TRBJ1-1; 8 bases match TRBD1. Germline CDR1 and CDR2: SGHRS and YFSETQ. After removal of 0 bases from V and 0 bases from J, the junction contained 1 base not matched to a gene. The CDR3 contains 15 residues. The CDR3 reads CASSLVDRVNTEAFF. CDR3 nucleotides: TGCGCCAGCAGCTTGGTGGACAGGGTGAACACTGAAGCTTTCTTT.

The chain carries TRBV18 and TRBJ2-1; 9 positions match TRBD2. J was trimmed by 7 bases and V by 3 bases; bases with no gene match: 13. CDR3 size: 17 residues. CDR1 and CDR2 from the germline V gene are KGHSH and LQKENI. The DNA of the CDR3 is TGTGCCAGCTCACCGCTGGCGGGAGCGGCGGGGGGGAATGAGCAGTTCTTC. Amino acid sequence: CASSPLAGAAGGNEQFF.

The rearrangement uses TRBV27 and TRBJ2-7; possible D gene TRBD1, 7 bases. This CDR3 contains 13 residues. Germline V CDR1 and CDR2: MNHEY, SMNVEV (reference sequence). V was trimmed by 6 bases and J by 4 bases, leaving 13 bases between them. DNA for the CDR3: TGTGCCAGCAGGTCAGGGGGGTCGTACGAGCAGTACTTC. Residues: CASRSGGSYEQYF.

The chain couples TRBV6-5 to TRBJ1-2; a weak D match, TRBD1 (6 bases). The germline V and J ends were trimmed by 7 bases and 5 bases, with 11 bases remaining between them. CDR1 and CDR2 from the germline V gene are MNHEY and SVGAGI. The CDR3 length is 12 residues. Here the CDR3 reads CASTQGGYGYTF. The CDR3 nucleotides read TGTGCCAGCACACAGGGCGGGTATGGCTACACCTTC.

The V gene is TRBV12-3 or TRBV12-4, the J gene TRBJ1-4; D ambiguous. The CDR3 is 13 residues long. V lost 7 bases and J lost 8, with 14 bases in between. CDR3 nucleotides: TGTGCCAGCACCAGACCCGCGGGGGAAAAACTGTTTTTT. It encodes CASTRPAGEKLFF.

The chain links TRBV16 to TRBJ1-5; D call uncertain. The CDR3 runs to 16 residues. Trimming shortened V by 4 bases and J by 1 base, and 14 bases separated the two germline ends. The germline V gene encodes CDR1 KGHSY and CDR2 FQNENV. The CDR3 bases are TGTGCCAGCAGCCTTTCTAGATTTCCCAGCAATCAGCCCCAGCATTTT. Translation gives CASSLSRFPSNQPQHF.

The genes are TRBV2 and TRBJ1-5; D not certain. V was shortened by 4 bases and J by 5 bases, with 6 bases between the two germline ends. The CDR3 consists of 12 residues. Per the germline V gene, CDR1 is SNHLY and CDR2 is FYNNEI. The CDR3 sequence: CASSAYYQPQHF. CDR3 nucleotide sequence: TGTGCCAGCAGTGCATACTATCAGCCCCAGCATTTT.

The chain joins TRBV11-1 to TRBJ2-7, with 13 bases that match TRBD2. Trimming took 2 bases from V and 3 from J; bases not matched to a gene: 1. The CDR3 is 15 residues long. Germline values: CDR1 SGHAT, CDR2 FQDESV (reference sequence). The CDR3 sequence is CASSLRTSGSYEQYF. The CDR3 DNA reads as TGTGCCAGCAGCTTAAGGACTAGCGGGAGCTACGAGCAGTACTTC.

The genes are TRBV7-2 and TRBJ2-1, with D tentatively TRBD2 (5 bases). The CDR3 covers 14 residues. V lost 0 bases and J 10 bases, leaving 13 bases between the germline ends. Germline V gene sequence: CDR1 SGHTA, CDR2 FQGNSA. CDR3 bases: TGTGCCAGCAGCTTAGCGATCGCTAGCCACGAGCAGTTCTTC. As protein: CASSLAIASHEQFF. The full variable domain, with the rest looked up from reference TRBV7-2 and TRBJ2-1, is GAGVSQSPSNKVTEKGKDVELRCDPISGHTALYWYRQSLGQGLEFLIYFQGNSAPDKSGLPSDRFSAERTGGSVSTLTIQRTQQEDSAVYLCASSLAIASHEQFFGPGTRLTVL.

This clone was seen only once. The CDR3 bases are TGTGCCAGCAGTGAGGCGGGGGCGTACAATGAGCAGTTCTTC. Translated, it gives CASSEAGAYNEQFF. The chain employs TRBV25-1 and TRBJ2-1; weak D call: TRBD2 (7 bases). CDR1 and CDR2 (germline): MGHDK, SYGVNS. The CDR3 totals 14 residues. Trimming removed 3 bases at V and 4 bases at J, with 10 bases between. Filled out from reference TRBV25-1 and TRBJ2-1, the complete variable domain reads EADIYQTPRYLVIGTGKKITLECSQTMGHDKMYWYQQDPGMELHLIHYSYGVNSTEKGDLSSESTVSRIRTEHFPLTLESARPSHTSQYLCASSEAGAYNEQFFGPGTRLTVL.

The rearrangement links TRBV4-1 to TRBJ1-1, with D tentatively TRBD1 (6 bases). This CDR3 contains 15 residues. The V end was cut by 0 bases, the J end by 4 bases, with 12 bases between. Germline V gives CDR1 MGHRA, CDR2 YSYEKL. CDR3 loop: CASSQDRGEGTEAFF. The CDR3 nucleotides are TGCGCCAGCAGCCAAGACAGGGGTGAAGGCACTGAAGCTTTCTTT.

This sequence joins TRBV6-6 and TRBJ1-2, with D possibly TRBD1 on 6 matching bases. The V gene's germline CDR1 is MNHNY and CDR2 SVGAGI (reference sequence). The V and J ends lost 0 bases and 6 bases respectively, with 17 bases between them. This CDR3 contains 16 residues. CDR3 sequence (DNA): TGTGCCAGCAGTTACTCGATTGGGCAGGGGATGAATGGCTACACCTTC. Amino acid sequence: CASSYSIGQGMNGYTF.

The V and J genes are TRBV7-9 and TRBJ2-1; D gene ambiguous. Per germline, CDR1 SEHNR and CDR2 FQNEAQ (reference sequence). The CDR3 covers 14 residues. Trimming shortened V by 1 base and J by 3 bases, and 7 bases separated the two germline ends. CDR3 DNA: TGTGCCAGCAGCTTAGTGGCAGACTACAATGAGCAGTTCTTC. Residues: CASSLVADYNEQFF.

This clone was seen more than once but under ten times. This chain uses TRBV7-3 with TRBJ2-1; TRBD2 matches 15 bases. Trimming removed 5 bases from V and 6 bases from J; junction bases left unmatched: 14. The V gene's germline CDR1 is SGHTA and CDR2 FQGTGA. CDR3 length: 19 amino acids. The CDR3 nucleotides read TGTGCCAGCAGCCTGGGACGGACTAGCGGGAGGGCCAGCGGCAATGAGCAGTTCTTC. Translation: CASSLGRTSGRASGNEQFF.

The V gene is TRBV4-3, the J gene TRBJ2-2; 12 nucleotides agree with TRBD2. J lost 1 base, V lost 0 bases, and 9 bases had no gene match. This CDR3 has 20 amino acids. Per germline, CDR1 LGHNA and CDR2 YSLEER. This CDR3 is CASSQDRLAGGFLNTGELFF. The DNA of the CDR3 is TGCGCCAGCAGCCAAGACCGGCTAGCGGGGGGGTTTTTGAACACCGGGGAGCTGTTTTTT.

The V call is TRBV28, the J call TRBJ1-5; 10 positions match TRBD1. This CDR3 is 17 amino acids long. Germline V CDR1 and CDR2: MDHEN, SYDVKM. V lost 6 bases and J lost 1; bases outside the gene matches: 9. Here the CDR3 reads CASSLRDRGRSNQPQHF. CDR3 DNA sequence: TGTGCCAGCAGCCTCCGGGACAGGGGAAGAAGCAATCAGCCCCAGCATTTT.

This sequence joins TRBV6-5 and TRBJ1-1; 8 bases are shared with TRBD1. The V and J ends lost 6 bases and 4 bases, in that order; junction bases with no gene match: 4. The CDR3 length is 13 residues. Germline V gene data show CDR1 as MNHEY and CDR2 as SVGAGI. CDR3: CASRTGASTEAFF. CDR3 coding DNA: TGTGCCAGCAGGACAGGGGCTAGCACTGAAGCTTTCTTT.

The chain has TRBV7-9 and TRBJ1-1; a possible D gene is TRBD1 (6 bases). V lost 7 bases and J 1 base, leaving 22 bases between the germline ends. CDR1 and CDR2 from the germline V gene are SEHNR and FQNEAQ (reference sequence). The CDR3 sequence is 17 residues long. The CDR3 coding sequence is TGTGCCAGCAACTCCGGAGAGTGGGGACACTGGAACACTGAAGCTTTCTTT. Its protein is CASNSGEWGHWNTEAFF.

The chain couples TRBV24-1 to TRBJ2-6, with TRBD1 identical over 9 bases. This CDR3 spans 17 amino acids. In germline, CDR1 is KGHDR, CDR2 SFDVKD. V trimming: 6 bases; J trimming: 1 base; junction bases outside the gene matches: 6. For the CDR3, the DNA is TGTGCCACCAGTACACCGGGACAGGGTTCTGGGGCCAACGTCCTGACTTTC. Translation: CATSTPGQGSGANVLTF.

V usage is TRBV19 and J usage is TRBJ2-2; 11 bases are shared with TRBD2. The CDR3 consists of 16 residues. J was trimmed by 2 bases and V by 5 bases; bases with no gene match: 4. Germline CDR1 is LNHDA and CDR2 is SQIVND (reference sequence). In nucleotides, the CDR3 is TGTGCCAGTAGTTGGCTAGCGGGGGGTAACACCGGGGAGCTGTTTTTT. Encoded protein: CASSWLAGGNTGELFF. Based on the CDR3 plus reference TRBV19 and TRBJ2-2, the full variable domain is DGGITQSPKYLFRKEGQNVTLSCEQNLNHDAMYWYRQDPGQGLRLIYYSQIVNDFQKGDIAEGYSVSREKKESFPLTVTSAQKNPTAFYLCASSWLAGGNTGELFFGEGSRLTVL.

DNA of the CDR3: TGTGCCAGCAGCTCGGACAAACATGCCTACGAGCAGTACTTC. Translated, it gives CASSSDKHAYEQYF. The chain combines TRBV9 with TRBJ2-7, with D possibly TRBD1 on 5 matching bases. Germline assignment: CDR1 SGDLS and CDR2 YYNGEE. The V end lost 4 bases, the J end lost 2 bases, and 13 bases lay between the germline ends. This CDR3 is 14 amino acids long.

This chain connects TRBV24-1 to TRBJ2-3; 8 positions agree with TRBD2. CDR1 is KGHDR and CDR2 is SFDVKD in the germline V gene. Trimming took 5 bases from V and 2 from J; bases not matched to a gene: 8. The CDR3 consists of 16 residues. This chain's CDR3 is CATSASGGGNTDTQYF. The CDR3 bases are TGTGCCACCAGTGCCTCCGGCGGGGGGAACACAGATACGCAGTATTTT.

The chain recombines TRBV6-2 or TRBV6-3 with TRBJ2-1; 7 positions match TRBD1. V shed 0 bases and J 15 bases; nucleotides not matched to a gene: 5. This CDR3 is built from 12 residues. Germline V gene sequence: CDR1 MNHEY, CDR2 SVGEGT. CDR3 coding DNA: TGTGCCAGCAGTTACTCGCGACAGGGAAGGTTCTTC. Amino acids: CASSYSRQGRFF.

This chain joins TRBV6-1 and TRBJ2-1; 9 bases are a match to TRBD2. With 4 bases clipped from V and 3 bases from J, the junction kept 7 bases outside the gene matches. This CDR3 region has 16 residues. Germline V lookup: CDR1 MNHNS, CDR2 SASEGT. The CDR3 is CASSGSGRLYYNEQFF. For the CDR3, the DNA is TGTGCCAGCAGTGGAAGCGGGAGGCTGTACTACAATGAGCAGTTCTTC.

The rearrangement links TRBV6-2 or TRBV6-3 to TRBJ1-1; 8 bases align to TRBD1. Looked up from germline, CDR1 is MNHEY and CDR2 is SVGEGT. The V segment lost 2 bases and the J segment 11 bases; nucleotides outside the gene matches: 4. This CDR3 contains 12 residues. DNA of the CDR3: TGTGCCAGCAGTTACCCGGACAGGGTTGCTTTCTTT. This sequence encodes CASSYPDRVAFF.

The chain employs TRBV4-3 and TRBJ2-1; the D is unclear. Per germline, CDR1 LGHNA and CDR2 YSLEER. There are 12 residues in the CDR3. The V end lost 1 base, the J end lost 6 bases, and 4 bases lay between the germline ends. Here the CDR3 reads CASSQVSNEQFF. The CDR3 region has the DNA TGCGCCAGCAGCCAAGTCAGCAATGAGCAGTTCTTC.

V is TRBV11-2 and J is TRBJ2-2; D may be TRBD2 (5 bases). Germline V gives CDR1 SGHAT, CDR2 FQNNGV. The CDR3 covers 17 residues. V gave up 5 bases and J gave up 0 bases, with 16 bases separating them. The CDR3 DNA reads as TGTGCCAGCAGCCCTCTGGCCGGACTTGCGAACACCGGGGAGCTGTTTTTT. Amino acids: CASSPLAGLANTGELFF.

The CDR3 protein is CASSYPEDYVSTDTQYF. The CDR3 region has the DNA TGTGCCAGCAGTTACCCCGAGGACTACGTAAGCACAGATACGCAGTATTTT. The rearrangement links TRBV6-2 or TRBV6-3 to TRBJ2-3; TRBD2 is a possible D gene (6 bases). Trimming removed 2 bases at V and 0 bases at J, with 15 bases between. This CDR3 region has 17 residues. Germline V gives CDR1 MNHEY, CDR2 SVGEGT.